Here is one T cell receptor beta chain with its context. Its antigen is unidentified. CDR3 length: 14 residues. Germline values: CDR1 MNHNS, CDR2 SASEGT. V was pared by 9 bases and J by 4 bases, with 8 bases of the junction left unmatched. It was by quantitative 5'-RACE with molecular barcodes that TCR beta libraries were made. TCRdb re-called the 5' RACE reads with MiXCR, one entry per CDR3 protein. The sample lists 750,000 to 850,000 distinct CDR3 sequences, roughly 10% occurring once. The data originate from a study of CD8 T cells in ankylosing spondylitis. Study-wide results and caveats: Reactive arthritis synovial fluid and blood were previously reported to contain some motif variants. Enrichment of disease-linked clones was reportedly significant in matched ankylosing spondylitis synovial fluid. Seven to nine highly homologous variants formed a TCR beta motif that appeared characteristic of ankylosing spondylitis blood. Disease-linked clones were found to be CD8+ and relatively rare in peripheral blood.

J is TRBJ1-5 and V is TRBV6-1, with 8 positions matching TRBD1. Sequencing was performed on blood, either unsorted or a sorted T cell fraction (not recorded which). This TCR was recovered from a male donor with ankylosing spondylitis. CDR3 bases: TGTGCCAGTAGAATACAGGGGGGGAATCAGCCCCAGCATTTT. Translating it yields CASRIQGGNQPQHF.